This is a list of T cell receptor beta chains from one sample in a study of blood T cell repertoires in COVID-19. Measured with immunoSEQ multiplex PCR; TCRdb has only the in-frame clones, and not every one. Among more than 65,000 clones listed, 65% to 85% were seen once. The sequencing sample was made of peripheral blood. Every receptor here comes from a man aged 60 to 69 with active or convalescent COVID-19. CDR3s include the opening cysteine and the closing phenylalanine or tryptophan. A D gene is named only where the DNA matches it firmly. Clone size is not always given. Where it is, it says once, few, many or a class for expanded clones.

CDR3 | DNA | J | length | D | size | V
CASSSQGANTEAFF | TGTGCCAGCAGCTCACAGGGGGCGAACACTGAAGCTTTCTTT | TRBJ1-1 | 14 | TRBD1 | NA | TRBV7-6
CASSQDRRAGGYTF | TGCGCCAGCAGCCAAGATCGGAGGGCGGGAGGCTACACCTTC | TRBJ1-2 | 14 | NA | once | TRBV4-3
CSVTPGTGSYGYTF | TGCAGCGTAACACCCGGGACAGGTAGCTATGGCTACACCTTC | TRBJ1-2 | 14 | TRBD1 | NA | TRBV29-1
CASRGGLNTGELFF | TGTGCCAGCAGGGGGGGACTTAACACCGGGGAGCTGTTTTTT | TRBJ2-2 | 14 | NA | NA | TRBV6-5
CASSYYSGSNQPQHF | TGTGCCAGCAGTTATTACTCCGGGAGCAATCAGCCCCAGCATTTT | TRBJ1-5 | 15 | NA | NA | TRBV6-6
CASSVQGRSYNSPLHF | TGTGCCAGCAGCGTACAGGGCCGCTCCTATAATTCACCCCTCCACTTT | TRBJ1-6 | 16 | NA | NA | TRBV14
CASSPGTGAGETQYF | TGTGCCAGCAGTCCCGGGACAGGGGCGGGTGAGACCCAGTACTTC | TRBJ2-5 | 15 | TRBD1 | NA | TRBV5-6
CASSQSAGADTQYF | TGTGCCAGCAGCCAATCTGCAGGCGCAGATACGCAGTATTTT | TRBJ2-3 | 14 | NA | NA | TRBV3-1/TRBV3-2
CASRSRDSYNSPLHF | TGTGCCAGCAGAAGCCGGGACAGTTATAATTCACCCCTCCACTTT | TRBJ1-6 | 15 | TRBD1 | NA | TRBV6-5
CASSIERGTTGELFF | TGTGCCAGTAGTATAGAGAGGGGGACCACCGGGGAGCTGTTTTTT | TRBJ2-2 | 15 | NA | NA | TRBV19
CASSYPGGVGPGQNIQYF | TGTGCCAGCAGTTACCCCGGAGGGGTAGGCCCGGGTCAGAACATTCAGTACTTC | TRBJ2-4 | 18 | NA | NA | TRBV6-2/TRBV6-3
CASSLGQGALGNQPQHF | TGTGCCAGTAGTCTTGGACAGGGGGCTTTGGGAAATCAGCCCCAGCATTTT | TRBJ1-5 | 17 | TRBD1 | NA | TRBV19
CASSLSASGGAVYEQYF | TGTGCCAGCAGCTTGTCGGCTAGCGGGGGGGCCGTATACGAGCAGTACTTC | TRBJ2-7 | 17 | TRBD2 | NA | TRBV5-4
CASSTEPPQGYGYTF | TGTGCCAGTTCCACGGAACCCCCACAGGGCTATGGCTACACCTTC | TRBJ1-2 | 15 | NA | NA | TRBV19
CASSPVRGLVYGYTF | TGTGCCAGCAGTCCCGTGCGGGGGCTTGTCTATGGCTACACCTTC | TRBJ1-2 | 15 | NA | NA | TRBV28
CASSVEGEGNTIYF | TGTGCCAGCAGCGTAGAAGGGGAAGGAAACACCATATATTTT | TRBJ1-3 | 14 | NA | NA | TRBV9
CASSPGTGFNYGYTF | TGTGCCAGCTCACCCGGGACAGGTTTTAACTATGGCTACACCTTC | TRBJ1-2 | 15 | TRBD1 | NA | TRBV18